The clone carrying this T cell receptor (beta chain) has ten or more counts. Its antigen is not known. This sample stems from a study of neurological immune-mediated disorders. Study-level findings and limits: When grouped phylogenetically, the repertoires of 18 of the 34 multiple sclerosis patients fell together in one related-CDR3 cluster, which is a possible signature.

V gave up 6 bases and J gave up 5 bases; unmatched junction bases: 12. The CDR3 sequence is 16 residues long. Sequencing of 15-18 subjects in each run yielded over 200 million TCR-beta sequences. TCRdb used MiXCR to reprocess the 5' RACE reads, holding one entry per CDR3 protein. The sample has about 69,000 distinct CDR3 sequences, around 3.9% seen once. The genes are TRBV12-3 or TRBV12-4 and TRBJ2-1; 8 nucleotides align to TRBD2. The specimen sequenced was PBMCs. The receptor was derived from a man in his thirties or forties with multiple sclerosis. Here the CDR3 reads CASSPPGRGGHNEQFF. Written as DNA, the CDR3 is TGTGCCAGCAGCCCCCCGGGACGGGGGGGCCACAATGAGCAGTTCTTC.